This TCR beta chain comes out of a study of CD8 T cells in Susac syndrome. Germline V CDR1 and CDR2: MGHRA, YSYEKL. V was shortened by 0 bases and J by 0 bases, with 4 bases between the two germline ends. The CDR3 length is 14 residues. Sequencing of TCR beta was carried out in blood CD8+ and CD4+ T cells. A quantity of roughly 0.5 to 1 ug RNA underwent reverse transcription using random hexamers. From the immunoSEQ multiplex PCR reads, TCRdb called clonotypes with MiXCR, one entry per CDR3 protein. The sample lists 50,000 or so distinct CDR3 sequences; 85% to 95% were seen once. The genes are TRBV4-1 and TRBJ2-3; the D is unclear. The receptor was isolated from a human donor with multiple sclerosis. The specimen sequenced was CD8+ T cells from PBMCs. CDR3 nucleotide sequence: TGCGCCAGCAGCCAAGATAGTAGCACAGATACGCAGTATTTT. Residues: CASSQDSSTDTQYF.